This TCR beta chain originates from a study of regulatory T cells in long-lasting Graves disease. Turning to the study itself: More than 5 years of antithyroid drugs with positive TSH receptor antibodies defined persistent Graves' disease. General observations from the study: Fewer public clonotypes were shared by new patients (roughly 910) than by persistent patients (roughly 2,500). Possibly, too few samples lowered accuracy.

Per germline, CDR1 SEHNR and CDR2 FQNEAQ (reference sequence). V was clipped by 1 base and J by 0 bases, with 9 bases between them. The CDR3 is 15 amino acids. Arm-PCR with iRepertoire HTBI primers amplified the CDR3 regions for these TCR beta libraries. TCRdb passed the multiplex PCR reads through MiXCR, listing each CDR3 protein once. In the table there are approximately 400,000 distinct CDR3 sequences, 23% of which are singletons. Time point in this sample: persistent/refractory GD, antithyroid drugs over 5 years with positive TRAb. PBMCs were the source of the RNA used for TCR sequencing. Patients were enrolled at an endocrinology department in Xi'an, China. In its sample, this clonotype was seen many times. Its target is unknown.

V gene TRBV7-9 combines with J gene TRBJ1-2; no reliable D call. This receptor was identified in a female donor with Graves disease. Sequencing was performed on peripheral blood mononuclear cells (PBMCs), taken when the disease was refractory, from a patient treated with antithyroid drugs. The CDR3 nucleotides read TGTGCCAGCAGCTTAGGATCAAGCACTAACTATGGCTACACCTTC. It translates to CASSLGSSTNYGYTF.